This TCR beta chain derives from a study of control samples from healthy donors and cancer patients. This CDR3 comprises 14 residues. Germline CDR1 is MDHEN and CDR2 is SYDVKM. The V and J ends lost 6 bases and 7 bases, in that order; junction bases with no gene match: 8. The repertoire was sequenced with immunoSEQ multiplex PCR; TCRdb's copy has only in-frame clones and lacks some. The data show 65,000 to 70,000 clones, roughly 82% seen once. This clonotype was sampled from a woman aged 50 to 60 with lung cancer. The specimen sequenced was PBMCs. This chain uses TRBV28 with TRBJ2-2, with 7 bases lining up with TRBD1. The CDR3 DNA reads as TGTGCCAGCAGCCTGGACAGGACCGACGGGGAGCTGTTTTTT. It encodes CASSLDRTDGELFF.